This entry is about one TCR beta chain. What it binds is unknown. Data came from immunoSEQ multiplex PCR; TCRdb stores just in-frame clones and leaves some out. The sample yields a few million clones, 90% to 97% seen once. This sample was included in a study of shared clonotypes between healthy human individuals. Looking at the study overall: The donors, a couple of women and a few men, were aged 18 to 49. Researchers assigned three CD4 naive, three CD4 memory, two CD8 naive and one CD8 memory plate to each donor. Findings of the study overall: Blood was the only sampled material, and tissue repertoires likely differ.

The germline gives CDR1 SGHDN, CDR2 FVKESK. V dropped 0 bases and J dropped 2 bases, with 12 bases sitting between them. The CDR3 spans 16 residues. The rearrangement joins TRBV14 to TRBJ2-3; the D gene is possibly TRBD2 (7 bases). This TCR was sampled from a man between 18 and 35 years old in good health. Sequenced input: naive CD4+ T cells sorted from blood. The subset here: CD45RA+ positively selected. CDR3 residues: CASSQDLAGATDTQYF. The CDR3 nucleotides are TGTGCCAGCAGCCAAGATCTCGCGGGGGCCACAGATACGCAGTATTTT. Using reference TRBV14 and TRBJ2-3 for the parts outside the CDR3, the full variable domain is EAGVTQFPSHSVIEKGQTVTLRCDPISGHDNLYWYRRVMGKEIKFLLHFVKESKQDESGMPNNRFLAERTGGTYSTLKVQPAELEDSGVYFCASSQDLAGATDTQYFGPGTRLTVL.